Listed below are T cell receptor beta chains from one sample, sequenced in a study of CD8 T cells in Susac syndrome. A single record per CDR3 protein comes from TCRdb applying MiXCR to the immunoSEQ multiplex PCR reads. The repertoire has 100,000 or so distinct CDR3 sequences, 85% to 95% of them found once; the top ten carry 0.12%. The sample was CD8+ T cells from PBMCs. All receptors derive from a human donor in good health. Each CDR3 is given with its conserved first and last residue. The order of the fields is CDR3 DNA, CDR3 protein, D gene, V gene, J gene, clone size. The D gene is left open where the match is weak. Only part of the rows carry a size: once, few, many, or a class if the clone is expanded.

cdr3_nt: TGTGCCAGCAGCTTAGGACGTGAAAAACTGTTTTTT
cdr3_aa: CASSLGREKLFF
d_call: -
v_call: TRBV7-9
j_call: TRBJ1-4
clone_size: -

cdr3_nt: TGCAGTGCCCGAGGACAGGCCTACGATCAGCCCCAGCATTTT
cdr3_aa: CSARGQAYDQPQHF
d_call: TRBD1
v_call: TRBV20-1
j_call: TRBJ1-5
clone_size: once

cdr3_nt: TGTGCCAGCAGTCACGGGACAGCCTACGAGCAGTACTTC
cdr3_aa: CASSHGTAYEQYF
d_call: TRBD1
v_call: TRBV27
j_call: TRBJ2-7
clone_size: -

cdr3_nt: TGCGCCAGCAGCTTAACGTACAGGGAGGGGGAGACCCAGTACTTC
cdr3_aa: CASSLTYREGETQYF
d_call: -
v_call: TRBV5-1
j_call: TRBJ2-5
clone_size: -

cdr3_nt: TGTGCCAGCAGCTTTGACAGGGGATCGAACTATGGCTACACCTTC
cdr3_aa: CASSFDRGSNYGYTF
d_call: TRBD1
v_call: TRBV7-2
j_call: TRBJ1-2
clone_size: -

cdr3_nt: TGTGCCAGCAGCTCCAGGGCCTTCGAGCAGTTCTTC
cdr3_aa: CASSSRAFEQFF
d_call: -
v_call: TRBV7-8
j_call: TRBJ2-1
clone_size: once

cdr3_nt: TGTGCCAGCAGTCCCCCAGGGACAGGGGACAATGAGCAGTTCTTC
cdr3_aa: CASSPPGTGDNEQFF
d_call: TRBD1
v_call: TRBV28
j_call: TRBJ2-1
clone_size: -

cdr3_nt: TGTGCCAGCAGTGACGGGTCCGGCCACACGCAGTATTTT
cdr3_aa: CASSDGSGHTQYF
d_call: -
v_call: TRBV6-4
j_call: TRBJ2-3
clone_size: -

cdr3_nt: TGCGCCAGTGAGAGGGGGACTACCACAAGCCCTACCTACGAGCAGTACTTC
cdr3_aa: CASERGTTTSPTYEQYF
d_call: -
v_call: TRBV23-1
j_call: TRBJ2-7
clone_size: -

cdr3_nt: TGTGCCAGTAGTATCGACAGGCGAGAACATTATGGCTACACCTTC
cdr3_aa: CASSIDRREHYGYTF
d_call: -
v_call: TRBV19
j_call: TRBJ1-2
clone_size: few

cdr3_nt: TGCAGTGCTCGCCGGGACACCCATAACGAGCAGTACTTC
cdr3_aa: CSARRDTHNEQYF
d_call: -
v_call: TRBV20-1
j_call: TRBJ2-7
clone_size: -

cdr3_nt: TGCAGTGCAATACGTACGCGGGGGGACGGGGAGCTGTTTTTT
cdr3_aa: CSAIRTRGDGELFF
d_call: TRBD2
v_call: TRBV20-1
j_call: TRBJ2-2
clone_size: -

cdr3_nt: TGTGCCAGCAGTTACATGAGGGGTTTCATGAACACTGAAGCTTTCTTT
cdr3_aa: CASSYMRGFMNTEAFF
d_call: -
v_call: TRBV6-5
j_call: TRBJ1-1
clone_size: -

cdr3_nt: TGTGCCAGCAGCTTACAGGGGGCCCCGCAGCCCCAGCATTTT
cdr3_aa: CASSLQGAPQPQHF
d_call: TRBD1
v_call: TRBV7-2
j_call: TRBJ1-5
clone_size: -

cdr3_nt: TGTGCCAGCAACCAAGAGGGGAGTGCTTTCGATACGCAGTATTTT
cdr3_aa: CASNQEGSAFDTQYF
d_call: -
v_call: TRBV7-6
j_call: TRBJ2-3
clone_size: once

cdr3_nt: TGTGCCAGCAGCCCGACAGGGGGGATCGGGGAGCTGTTTTTT
cdr3_aa: CASSPTGGIGELFF
d_call: TRBD1
v_call: TRBV14
j_call: TRBJ2-2
clone_size: -